This T cell receptor beta chain was captured by sequencing in a study of cytomegalovirus exposure and HLA in healthy donors. Germline CDR1 SGHTA, CDR2 FQGNSA. After removal of 6 bases from V and 14 bases from J, the junction contained 11 bases not matched to a gene. CDR3 length: 12 amino acids. In the case of this clone: The antigen remains unidentified.

PCR was performed using 60 Vbeta and 13 Jbeta primers. The protocol was immunoSEQ multiplex PCR, while the TCRdb copy is restricted to in-frame clones and leaves out a portion. This table holds under 200,000 clones, around three quarters found once. Whole-study findings and limits: In a later analysis, V- and J-gene trimming of beta chains associated with a DCLRE1C missense variant, replicated independently. It was reported that the classifier diagnosed cytomegalovirus status with high specificity and sensitivity in both the original and validation cohorts. Most observed TCR sequences were rare, whereas some public TCRs were detected in many donors. Prediction of most subjects' HLA-A and HLA-B alleles by TCR beta sequences was reportedly accurate.

The V call is TRBV7-2, the J call TRBJ1-2; 8 nucleotides match TRBD1. Sequenced sample: PBMCs. The clonotype was recovered from a man aged 40-55 years in good health and CMV-seronegative. CDR3 sequence (DNA): TGTGCCAGCAGTTACGGACAGGGTCGGGTTACCTTC. Its translation is CASSYGQGRVTF.